This paragraph covers one T cell receptor (beta chain) sequence. Its antigen is not identified. Several immunoSEQ plates received, in even portions, the genomic DNA of each subset. Only in-frame clones appear in the TCRdb table, and some are missing; sequencing was by immunoSEQ multiplex PCR. The table lists around 2.5 million clones, 80% to 95% of them singletons. The trim removed 5 bases at V and 2 bases at J, leaving 4 bases unmatched. The germline V gene encodes CDR1 SGHAT and CDR2 FQNNGV. The CDR3 totals 15 residues. The sample is drawn from a study of shared clonotypes between healthy human individuals. Study-level findings and limits: Larger estimated richness was generally recorded for naive subsets relative to memory subsets. It was the non-shared clonotypes that had lower generation probabilities than clonotypes shared by all four donors. Rarefaction indicated that sorted-subset sequencing remained incomplete although depth was large.

The receptor's source is a man aged 18 to 29 in good health. Some clones in this sample may be carry-over from other donors' samples. V gene TRBV11-2 combines with J gene TRBJ2-1, with TRBD2 matching over 9 bases. Sample: naive CD4+ T cells from PBMCs. Regarding subset: CD45RA+ positively selected. As DNA, the CDR3 is TGTGCCAGCAGCCTAAGCGGGGGGCCCTACAATGAGCAGTTCTTC. As protein: CASSLSGGPYNEQFF.